This TCR beta chain was documented in a study of beta chain features in type 1 diabetes. General study findings and limits: Within each of all four CD4+ subsets, Type 1 diabetes patients had TCRB CDR3s that were moderately but significantly shorter.

With regard to this clone: What it binds is unknown.

Trimming shortened V by 7 bases and J by 4 bases, and 18 bases separated the two germline ends. Germline V CDR1 and CDR2: SGHRS, YFSETQ. This CDR3 region has 15 residues. Sequenced material consisted of expressed TCRB transcripts (all of the isolated RNA was reverse transcribed). Profiling relied on immunoSEQ multiplex PCR, and the TCRdb table lists in-frame clones only, not all of them. This sample has about 450,000 clones; 11% occur once, and the top ten carry about 0.045%. Sequencing was done on a sample of naive CD4+ T cells from blood. The rearrangement uses TRBV5-1 and TRBJ2-1, with D tentatively TRBD2 (6 bases). The origin of this receptor is a woman under 30 in good health. DNA of the CDR3: TGCGCCAGCTCCCTAAACCAGGCGGGGTACAATGAGCAGTTCTTC. Amino acid sequence: CASSLNQAGYNEQFF.